This T cell receptor (beta chain) is from a study of cytomegalovirus exposure and HLA in healthy donors. Primers: 60 Vbeta forward and 13 Jbeta reverse. Some clones are missing from TCRdb's copy, which holds only in-frame ones; the method was immunoSEQ multiplex PCR. Of around 220,000 clones detected, about 80% appear once; the ten largest clones hold around 15%. Whole-study findings and limits: Several of the most significant clusters were apparently associated with common viral pathogens in a later analysis.

The CDR3 sequence is 15 residues long. The germline gives CDR1 MGHRA, CDR2 YSYEKL. J lost 6 bases, V lost 1 base, and 7 bases had no gene match. Regarding this clone: Its antigen is still unknown.

This receptor was identified in a man in his forties in good health and CMV-seronegative. J is TRBJ2-5 and V is TRBV4-1; 8 bases map to TRBD2. Sequencing was performed on PBMCs. CDR3 in DNA: TGCGCCAGCAGCCAAGGAGCGGGGGCGGGACAGACCCAGTACTTC. This translates into CASSQGAGAGQTQYF.